Detailed here is one T cell receptor beta chain. Its ends do not fully match the called genes, so a read error is possible. This sample is drawn from a study of cytomegalovirus exposure and HLA in healthy donors. Turning to the study itself: Within the Caucasian-associated ancestry cluster were 81% of the roughly 360 genotyped donors.

This CDR3 is 13 amino acids long. Germline-derived CDR1 and CDR2 are SQVTM and ANQGSEA. With 60 Vbeta and 13 Jbeta primers, the PCR was carried out. TCRdb keeps only in-frame clones here, not all; method: immunoSEQ multiplex PCR. The sample holds 150,000 to 180,000 clones, 65% to 80% seen once. The V and J genes are TRBV29-1 and TRBJ2-4; TRBD1 agrees at 8 bases. This clonotype originated in a man in his late teens or twenties in good health and CMV-seronegative. Sequencing input: PBMCs. CDR3 loop: CRDRSVAKNSQYF. The DNA for the CDR3 is TGCCGGGACAGGTCTGTAGCCAAAAACAGTCAGTACTTC.